This T cell receptor beta chain derives from a study of cytomegalovirus exposure and HLA in healthy donors. PCR employed 60 Vbeta and 13 Jbeta primers. The repertoire was sequenced with immunoSEQ multiplex PCR; TCRdb's copy has only in-frame clones and lacks some. The sample lists 150,000 to 200,000 clones, about 77% seen once, with approximately 2.9% in the top ten. The V end lost 0 bases, the J end lost 4 bases, and 8 bases lay between the germline ends. This CDR3 region has 14 residues. CDR1 is SGHRS, CDR2 YFSETQ, per germline. This clone has more than one count but fewer than ten. This clonotype was sampled from a middle-aged woman in good health and CMV-seropositive. The chain recombines TRBV5-1 with TRBJ1-3; D is undetermined. The sequencing sample was made of PBMCs. The CDR3 region has the DNA TGCGCCAGCAGCTTGGATCTTATAGGAAACACCATATATTTT. As protein: CASSLDLIGNTIYF.